This T cell receptor beta chain was sequenced during a study of CD8+ T cells in alopecia areata. General study results and limits: Tofacitinib did not eliminate many expanded lesional clones from scalp or blood. Resident alphabeta T-cell populations of normal skin are likewise subject to sequencing in scalp samples. Affected scalp, especially in alopecia totalis/universalis, had a higher clonality than normal scalp did.

Extracted from the samples, RNA was reverse transcribed into cDNA to serve as the sequencing template. TCRdb keeps only in-frame clones here, not all; method: immunoSEQ multiplex PCR. In the table there are about 120,000 clones, roughly three fifths of which are singletons. Worth noting for this clone: The antigen remains undetermined. The sample contains more than one DNA sequence encoding this CDR3.

V was trimmed by 2 bases and J by 1 base, leaving 6 bases between them. The CDR3 consists of 14 residues. In germline, CDR1 is SGDLS, CDR2 YYNGEE. Treatment denoted: oral pan-JAK inhibitor, 5-10 mg twice daily. This chain connects TRBV9 to TRBJ2-2; D remains ambiguous. The sequencing here drew on CD8+ T cells sorted from blood, taken at week 24, from a patient treated with tofacitinib. This TCR was recovered from a human donor with alopecia areata. Written as DNA, the CDR3 is TGTGCCAGCAGCGTCGGCGGGAACACCGGGGAGCTGTTTTTT. As protein: CASSVGGNTGELFF.